This T cell receptor (beta chain) appears in the sequencing data of a study of a mutant IDH1 vaccine in newly diagnosed glioma. The wider study: Vaccine dosing followed radiotherapy by 4-6 weeks, or accompanied temozolomide cycles. Treated patients, averaging roughly 40 years, were roughly 60% male and about 40% female.

Details on this clone: The antigen is unknown.

Noted time point: week 23, last vaccination. Vaccine doses each comprised 300 ug of mutant IDH1 20-mer peptide, with topical imiquimod. The donors had new WHO grade 3 or 4 astrocytomas; these were IDH1-mutant and ATRX-lost. Germline V CDR1 and CDR2: SGHRS, YFSETQ. J gave up 7 bases and V 4 bases, and 8 bases lay outside the gene matches. The CDR3 is 14 amino acids. TCRdb keeps only in-frame clones here, not all; method: immunoSEQ multiplex PCR. In the table there are 65,000 or so clones, around 83% of which are singletons. V and J are TRBV5-1 and TRBJ1-2, with 9 nucleotides matching TRBD1. This clonotype originated in a young man with glioma. Sequencing used PBMCs, obtained from a glioma patient whose treatment included an IDH1 peptide vaccine. This CDR3 is CASSGGQGLVGYTF. In DNA form, the CDR3 reads TGCGCCAGCAGCGGAGGACAGGGGTTAGTTGGCTACACCTTC.